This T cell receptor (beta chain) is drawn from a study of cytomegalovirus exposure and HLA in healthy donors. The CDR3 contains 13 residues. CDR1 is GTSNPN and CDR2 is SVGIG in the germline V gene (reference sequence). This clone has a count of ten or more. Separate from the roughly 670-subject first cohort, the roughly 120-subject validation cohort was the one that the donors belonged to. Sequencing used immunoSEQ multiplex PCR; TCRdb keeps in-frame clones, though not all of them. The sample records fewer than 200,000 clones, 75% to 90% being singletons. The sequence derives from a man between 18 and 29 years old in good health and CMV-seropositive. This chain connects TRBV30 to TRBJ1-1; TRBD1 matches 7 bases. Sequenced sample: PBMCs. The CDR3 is CAGRGPFLGEAFF. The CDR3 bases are TGTGCTGGAAGGGGGCCCTTTTTGGGGGAAGCTTTCTTT.